The sequence of this T cell receptor (beta chain) was determined in a study of cytomegalovirus exposure and HLA in healthy donors. The study's findings and limits: Sequencing likely generated an artifact that appeared as a cluster of highly shared sequence variants. Presence/absence analyses rested on an assumption that sequencing depth was roughly uniform across donors. In a later analysis, parvovirus B19, influenza, CMV and Epstein-Barr virus appeared linked to several top co-occurrence clusters.

The PCR contained 60 Vbeta and 13 Jbeta primers. Profiled with immunoSEQ multiplex PCR; TCRdb holds only in-frame clones, not every one. The sample carries 81,000 or so clones, around 80% recorded once. Remarks on this clone: No antigen is known for it.

Sampled while nominally healthy, donors likely had unrecorded immune exposures. Trimming removed 0 bases at V and 5 bases at J, with 12 bases between. Germline V lookup: CDR1 SGHRS, CDR2 YFSETQ. This CDR3 is 15 amino acids long. The receptor was isolated from a man over 45 in good health and CMV-seropositive. This chain uses TRBV5-1 with TRBJ1-5; tentatively, D is TRBD1 (5 bases). The sample consisted of PBMCs. The CDR3 nucleotides read TGCGCCAGCAGCTTGGAAGGGGCAACCTATCAGCCCCAGCATTTT. Translation: CASSLEGATYQPQHF.